This TCR beta chain was retrieved from a study of blood T cell repertoires in COVID-19. Across the whole study: There were acute and convalescent COVID-19 samples, and they came from the United States, Italy and Spain.

Authors' data handling: For nucleated cells, counts were estimated from reference gene primer amplification. TCRdb keeps only in-frame clones here, not all; method: immunoSEQ multiplex PCR. V, J and clone size reflect that table, while D and trimming were determined from the DNA. This table holds 1,500 to 2,000 clones, around 74% found once. The length of the CDR3 is 15 residues. From germline, CDR1 is MNHEY and CDR2 SVGAGI. V lost 8 bases, J lost 7 bases, and 18 bases lay in between. The V gene is TRBV6-5, the J gene TRBJ1-6; perhaps TRBD1 as D (5 bases). The material sequenced was peripheral blood. The clonotype originates from a man between 65 and 85 years old with active COVID-19. The CDR3: CASRLGGGGNSPLHF. The CDR3 nucleotides are TGTGCCAGCCGCCTTGGGGGGGGAGGCAATTCACCCCTCCACTTT.